This entry lists 9 T cell receptor beta chains sequenced from one sample in a study of spatial heterogeneity in lung cancer. One entry per CDR3 protein results from TCRdb running MiXCR on the 5' RACE reads. Of 4,500 to 6,500 distinct CDR3 sequences listed, about an eighth are singletons. Time point noted: sample taken at primary tumor resection. Sample: normal lung tissue next to the tumor, taken at surgery. These receptors were collected from a female donor with early-stage non-small cell lung cancer.

V and J are TRBV12-3 or TRBV12-4 and TRBJ1-5; D gene uncertain. V was clipped by 2 bases and J by 7 bases, with 9 bases between them. This CDR3 comprises 13 residues. CDR3 coding DNA: TGTGCCAGCAGTTTAAGGGAATTGCAGCCCCAGCATTTT. This encodes CASSLRELQPQHF.

J is TRBJ2-5 and V is TRBV7-1; TRBD2 aligns across 10 bases. TRBV7-1 is an open reading frame, and its role is uncertain. The CDR3 totals 16 residues. V lost 1 base and J lost 0; bases outside the gene matches: 2. The CDR3 DNA reads TGTGCCAGCAGCTCAGGGACTAGCGGCAACCAAGAGACCCAGTACTTC. Amino acid sequence: CASSSGTSGNQETQYF.

In this sample, this clonotype turned up many times. This chain uses TRBV5-6 with TRBJ1-4; D call uncertain. The CDR3 is 15 amino acids. Germline V gene sequence: CDR1 SGHDT, CDR2 YYEEEE. Trimming shortened V by 0 bases and J by 6 bases, and 12 bases separated the two germline ends. The CDR3 here is CASSLVAGGYEKLFF. The CDR3 DNA sequence: TGTGCCAGCAGCTTGGTGGCGGGAGGCTATGAAAAACTGTTTTTT.

This clonotype was counted ten times or more. The genes are TRBV6-5 and TRBJ2-1; TRBD1 aligns across 10 bases. Looked up from germline, CDR1 is MNHEY and CDR2 is SVGAGI. This CDR3 has 19 amino acids. V shed 6 bases and J 4 bases; nucleotides not matched to a gene: 18. The CDR3 here is CASRPFTPGQGLGYNEQFF. The CDR3 DNA reads as TGTGCCAGCAGACCATTTACGCCGGGACAGGGGCTTGGGTACAATGAGCAGTTCTTC.

This clonotype came up many times. At one end, the junction sequence differs from germline, possibly due to a read error. J is TRBJ2-5 and V is TRBV7-7, with 10 bases that match TRBD2. There are 15 residues in the CDR3. CDR1 SSHAT and CDR2 FNYEAQ come from the germline V gene (reference sequence). The CDR3 loop is CASSLAGGFQETQYF. In DNA form, the CDR3 reads TGTGCTAGCAGCTTAGCGGGGGGTTTCCAAGAGACCCAGTACTTC. The variable domain in full, completed from reference TRBV7-7 and TRBJ2-5, reads GAGVSQSPRYKVTKRGQDVTLRCDPISSHATLYWYQQALGQGPEFLTYFNYEAQPDKSGLPSDRFSAERPEGSISTLTIQRTEQRDSAMYRCASSLAGGFQETQYFGPGTRLLVL.

Sample share makes this clonotype medium-sized. The chain employs TRBV6-5 and TRBJ1-5; TRBD1 aligns across 9 bases. Germline V gives CDR1 MNHEY, CDR2 SVGAGI. Losses at the gene ends were 6 bases for V and 0 bases for J; bases not matched to a gene: 3. This CDR3 comprises 15 residues. The CDR3, as DNA: TGTGCCAGCAGGCGACAGGGGGGTAGCAATCAGCCCCAGCATTTT. Amino acids: CASRRQGGSNQPQHF.

This clonotype occurred a few times. The chain uses TRBV30 and TRBJ2-1; D may match TRBD1 or TRBD2 (5 bases each). The CDR3 contains 13 residues. Germline V gene data show CDR1 as GTSNPN and CDR2 as SVGIG (reference sequence). Between the trimmed V and J ends, which lost 3 bases and 6 bases, there was a span of 12 bases. CDR3 sequence: CAWRGPNPNEQFF. CDR3 in DNA: TGTGCCTGGAGGGGACCCAACCCCAATGAGCAGTTCTTC.

There are a few counts of this clonotype. This rearrangement joins TRBV5-1 to TRBJ1-4; 7 positions agree with TRBD1. The CDR3 totals 14 residues. The germline V gene encodes CDR1 SGHRS and CDR2 YFSETQ. The V segment lost 3 bases and the J segment 6 bases; nucleotides outside the gene matches: 5. The CDR3 nucleotides read TGCGCCAGCAGCTCTAGCCAGGGGGATGAAAAACTGTTTTTT. Its translation: CASSSSQGDEKLFF.

This clonotype occurred many times. The J gene is TRBJ2-2, the V gene TRBV7-8; 9 bases agree with TRBD1. Losses at the gene ends were 10 bases for V and 4 bases for J; bases not matched to a gene: 7. Germline-derived CDR1 and CDR2 are SGHVS and FQNEAQ. This CDR3 is built from 14 residues. CDR3 sequence (DNA): TGTGCCACCCAAAGACAGGGGGTCACCGGGGAGCTGTTTTTT. It translates to CATQRQGVTGELFF.